The entry that follows covers one T cell receptor beta chain sequence. Sequenced by immunoSEQ multiplex PCR; TCRdb stores in-frame clones only, minus some. The table includes about 1.5 million clones, 95% to 99% detected once. The entry originates in a study of shared clonotypes between healthy human individuals. The material sequenced was naive CD4+ T cells sorted from blood. The subset is: CD45RA+ positively selected. The TCR originated in a man under 40 in good health.

This CDR3 reads CASSEGREQYF. The DNA for the CDR3 is TGTGCCAGCAGCGAGGGTAGGGAGCAGTACTTC. The chain is built from TRBV11-2 and TRBJ2-7; possible D gene TRBD2, 5 bases. The germline V and J ends were trimmed by 5 bases and 7 bases, with 9 bases remaining between them. The CDR3 sequence is 11 residues long. Germline V CDR1 and CDR2: SGHAT, FQNNGV. The variable domain in full, completed from reference TRBV11-2 and TRBJ2-7, reads EAGVAQSPRYKIIEKRQSVAFWCNPISGHATLYWYQQILGQGPKLLIQFQNNGVVDDSQLPKDRFSAERLKGVDSTLKIQPAKLEDSAVYLCASSEGREQYFGPGTRLTVT.